This entry describes one T cell receptor beta chain. The antigen is undetermined. This sample is drawn from a study of blood T cells in healthy people across ages. Study-wide points: Conclusively comparing naive with antigen-experienced cells was impossible with unsorted PBMCs.

V lost 4 bases, J lost 0 bases, and 13 bases lay in between. Germline V CDR1 and CDR2: MGHRA, YSYEKL. This CDR3 contains 15 residues. Then a second PCR, running roughly 7 to 12 cycles, was carried out with a sample-barcoded 5' primer and a J-beta primer mix. MiXCR, applied by TCRdb to the 5' RACE reads, yields one record per CDR3 protein. The data contain around 1.5 million distinct CDR3 sequences, about 32% of them seen just once; the ten biggest clones take up about 11%. Per sample, at least 5.5 micrograms of total RNA were extracted. This receptor was taken from a woman in her twenties or thirties in good health. V gene TRBV4-1 combines with J gene TRBJ2-7, with D perhaps TRBD2 (6 bases). The material sequenced was blood. DNA of the CDR3: TGCGCCAGCAGCCTATGGTTGACTAGCTCCTACGAGCAGTACTTC. It specifies CASSLWLTSSYEQYF.